This T cell receptor beta chain is from a study of type 1 and type 2 diabetes patients. Study conclusions and caveats: Type 1 diabetes repertoires were significantly less diverse than type 2 diabetes ones. V and J gene usage correlated at 0.8 to 0.97 between type 2 diabetes and control samples.

Comments on this clonotype: Its specificity is not known.

The CDR3 contains 16 residues. The trim removed 5 bases at V and 2 bases at J, leaving 10 bases unmatched. The germline V gene encodes CDR1 SGHTA and CDR2 FQGNSA. Amplification started from genomic DNA. Amplification of the beta chain CDR3 used 30 forward and 13 reverse multiplex primers. A single record per CDR3 protein comes from TCRdb applying MiXCR to the multiplex PCR reads. The data hold about 290,000 distinct CDR3 sequences, with around 47% observed a single time. This chain connects TRBV7-2 to TRBJ2-7, with 9 nucleotides matching TRBD1. The sequencing input was peripheral blood mononuclear cells (PBMCs). The TCR sequence derives from a man aged 18 to 29 with type 2 diabetes. CDR3 residues: CASSLNRDRAAYEQYF. As DNA, the CDR3 is TGTGCCAGCAGCCTCAACAGGGACAGGGCCGCCTACGAGCAGTACTTC. Together with reference TRBV7-2 and TRBJ2-7, the CDR3 gives the full variable domain: GAGVSQSPSNKVTEKGKDVELRCDPISGHTALYWYRQSLGQGLEFLIYFQGNSAPDKSGLPSDRFSAERTGGSVSTLTIQRTQQEDSAVYLCASSLNRDRAAYEQYFGPGTRLTVT.